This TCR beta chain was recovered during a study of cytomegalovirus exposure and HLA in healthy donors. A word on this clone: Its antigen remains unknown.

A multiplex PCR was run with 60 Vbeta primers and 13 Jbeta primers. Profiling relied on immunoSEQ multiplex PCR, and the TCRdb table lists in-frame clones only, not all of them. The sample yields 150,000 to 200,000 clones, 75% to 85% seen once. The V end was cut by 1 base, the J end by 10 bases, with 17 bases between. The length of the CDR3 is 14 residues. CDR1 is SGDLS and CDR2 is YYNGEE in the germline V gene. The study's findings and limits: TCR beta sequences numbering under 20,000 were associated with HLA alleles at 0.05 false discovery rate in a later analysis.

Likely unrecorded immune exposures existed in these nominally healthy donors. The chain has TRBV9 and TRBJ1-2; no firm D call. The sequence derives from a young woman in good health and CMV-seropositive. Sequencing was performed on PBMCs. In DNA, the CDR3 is TGTGCCAGCAGCGTATCCGTGGCCCCGCTTATCTACACCTTC. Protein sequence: CASSVSVAPLIYTF. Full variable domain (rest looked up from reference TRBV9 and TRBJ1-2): DSGVTQTPKHLITATGQRVTLRCSPRSGDLSVYWYQQSLDQGLQFLIQYYNGEERAKGNILERFSAQQFPDLHSELNLSSLELGDSALYFCASSVSVAPLIYTFGSGTRLTVV.